This T cell receptor (beta chain) was captured by sequencing in a study of radiotherapy plus CTLA-4 blockade in lung cancer (dated by TCRdb to about 2018). Regarding the complete study: Objective responses were observed in 15% to 20% of enrolled patients, and disease control was achieved in about 32%.

Library prep was done by the immunoSEQ multiplex PCR assay. TCRdb mirrors the immuneACCESS table, restricted to in-frame sequences. Some clones are absent from its copies; in checked studies, under half trace to an unresolved V gene, and the reason for the others is unknown. Here the sample has tens of thousands of clones; 60% to 85% occur a single time. The top ten hold 3% to 5% of the sample. V is shortened by 4 bases, J by 8 bases, and the region joining them spans 17 bases. Via the germline V gene, CDR1 is MNHEY and CDR2 SVGAGI. The CDR3 starts with the cysteine, ends with the phenylalanine, and has 14 residues. The only DNA kept is the CDR3, 42 bases in frame from the first base. The study evaluated CTLA-4 blockade (ipilimumab) given together with focal radiation therapy in patients who had chemo-refractory metastatic non-small-cell lung cancer. Study-level results and caveats: Increased serum interferon-beta after radiation, together with early dynamic changes in blood T cell clones, were reported to be the strongest predictors of response. TCR clones derived from tumors expanded in peripheral blood after treatment with radiotherapy and ipilimumab.

As concerns this clone: No antigen is known for it. No qualities accompany the bases; no much larger clone lies one base away.

The receptor's source is a human donor with non-small cell lung cancer who had a partial response to radiotherapy plus ipilimumab. Some clones in this sample may be carry-over from other donors' samples. The sequence links TRBV6-5 to TRBJ1-2; the D segment cannot be called with confidence. The input for sequencing was peripheral blood, taken from a patient treated with radiotherapy plus ipilimumab. CDR3 loop: CASSSRLHGNGYTF. The nucleotides are TGTGCCAGCAGTTCCCGACTACATGGAAACGGCTACACCTTC.